This T cell receptor beta chain is drawn from a study of blood T cells in healthy people across ages. Study results and caveats: Long-lived donors had more naive CD4+ cells and higher diversity than aged donors. Diversity was estimated from one million T cells, and these estimates were considered underestimates. TCR beta diversity tracked closely with naive T cell percentage.

A second PCR, run for 7 to 11 cycles, used a sample-barcoded 5' primer plus a J-beta primer mix. TCRdb passed the 5' RACE reads through MiXCR, listing each CDR3 protein once. The sample records 600,000 or so distinct CDR3 sequences, approximately 30% being singletons. The germline V and J ends were trimmed by 2 bases and 1 base, with 14 bases remaining between them. CDR1 MNHNY and CDR2 SVGAGI come from the germline V gene (reference sequence). The CDR3 loop spans 16 amino acids. This clonotype came up many times. Antigen unknown. Material: blood. This chain connects TRBV6-6 to TRBJ1-2, with D possibly being TRBD1 (6 bases). The TCR sequence derives from an elderly woman in good health. The CDR3 DNA reads TGTGCCAGCAGTTACGAGACCTCGGACAGTAACTATGGCTACACCTTC. Amino acids: CASSYETSDSNYGYTF.